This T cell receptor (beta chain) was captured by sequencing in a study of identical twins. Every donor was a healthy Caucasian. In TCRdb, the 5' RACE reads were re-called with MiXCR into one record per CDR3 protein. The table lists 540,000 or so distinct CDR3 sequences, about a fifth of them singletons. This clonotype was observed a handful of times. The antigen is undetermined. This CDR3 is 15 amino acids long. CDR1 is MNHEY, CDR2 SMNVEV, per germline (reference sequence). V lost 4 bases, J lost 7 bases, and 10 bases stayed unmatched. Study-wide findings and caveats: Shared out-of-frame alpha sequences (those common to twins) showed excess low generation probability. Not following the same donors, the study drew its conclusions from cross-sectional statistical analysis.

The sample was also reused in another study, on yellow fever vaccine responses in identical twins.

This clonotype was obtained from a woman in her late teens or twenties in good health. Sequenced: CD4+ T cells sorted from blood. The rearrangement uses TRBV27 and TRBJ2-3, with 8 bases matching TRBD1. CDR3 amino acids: CASSYRTGMRNTQYF. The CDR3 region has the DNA TGTGCCAGCAGTTATCGGACAGGGATGCGCAATACGCAGTATTTT.